This T cell receptor (beta chain) comes out of a study of blood T cell repertoires in COVID-19 (dated by TCRdb to 2019 to 2021). Notes on the research overall: The collaborator samples originated in the United States, Italy and Spain and spanned the acute and convalescent phases of COVID-19. The material from the prospective study consisted of cDNA or gDNA derived from T cells, B-cell-depleted T cells, or PBMCs. The dataset comprised deeply sampled blood TCRbeta repertoires from subjects exposed to, actively infected with, or recovered from COVID-19. The repertoires were released in a freely available public database intended as a resource for research on the immune response to SARS-CoV-2. The samples were drawn from two sources: the first 160 participants of the ongoing ImmuneRACE study, and 950 to 1,500 subjects contributed by 6 global collaborators. A de-identified subject ID, COVID-19 status, age in years and sex were almost always included in the sample metadata. HLA class I and class II types, where available, came from metadata supplied by the sample provider rather than from assay-based typing. Overall study results and their limits: The quantity of clinical and demographic metadata differed by source and by participant and was supplied without curation.

The collaborating institutions used their own protocols to collect whole blood in K2EDTA tubes. For TCRbeta analysis, collaborators shipped samples in one of three forms: frozen whole blood, isolated PBMCs, or DNA extracted from either of those sample types. V is pared back by 2 bases and J by 0 bases, with 7 bases lying between the germline termini. Spanning cysteine to phenylalanine, the CDR3 consists of 15 amino acids. The entry retains the CDR3 DNA only, 45 bases that are in frame from base 1. The germline V gene (reference sequence) provides CDR1 LNHDA and CDR2 SQIVND. The immunoSEQ Assay, a bias-controlled multiplex PCR, was used to amplify TCRbeta CDR3 regions from genomic DNA. On the study's bioinformatics: The number of nucleated cells in each sample was estimated by amplification of reference gene primers within the assay. To quantify the absolute abundance of each unique TCRbeta CDR3 rearrangement, sequence reads were collapsed and filtered. For each sample, productive Simpson clonality was calculated as the square root of Simpson's diversity index across productive rearrangements. This immuneACCESS table, as held by TCRdb, lists in-frame sequences with V and J called but not all clones. Of the missing ones, under half trace to an unresolved V gene in checked studies; the others have no known cause. Clone size and the V and J calls come from that table; the DNA yielded D and trimming. The sample table contains 120,000 to 150,000 clones; only one count was recorded for less than 90% of them. The ten largest make up 35% to 40% of the sample.

As for this clone: Its antigen remains undetermined. Base qualities are not provided; no much larger clone lies one nucleotide away.

The rearrangement combines TRBV19 with TRBJ1-4, with no confident D gene call. This TCR derives from a human donor in a cohort sampled during active COVID-19. What was sequenced was peripheral blood. The CDR3 loop reads CASSIQRTTNEKLFF. DNA sequence: TGTGCCAGTAGTATACAGCGGACAACTAATGAAAAACTGTTTTTT.